Listed below are T cell receptor beta chains from one sample, sequenced in a study of blood T cell repertoires in COVID-19. Clones were sequenced by immunoSEQ multiplex PCR, and TCRdb holds only the in-frame ones, with some missing. The sample yields 350,000 to 400,000 clones, around 90% seen once. The sequenced material came from PBMCs or T cells enriched from blood (not recorded which). These receptors originate from a woman younger than 30 who had recovered from COVID-19. Both conserved end residues are part of each CDR3. The D gene is left open where the match is weak. Part of the rows lack a size; the others show once, few, many or a class for expanded clones.

>TRBV10-3|TRBJ2-5|.|.|15
TGTGCCATCAGTGAGACGCTGGGGCTGAGGGAGACCCAGTACTTC
CAISETLGLRETQYF
>TRBV7-3|TRBJ2-7|.|.|13
TGTGCCAGCAGCTTAGAGGGAGCCAGCGAGCAGTACTTC
CASSLEGASEQYF
>TRBV5-4|TRBJ2-2|.|.|15
TGTGCCAGCAGCATTGACAGGAGTAACACCGGGGAGCTGTTTTTT
CASSIDRSNTGELFF
>TRBV7-2|TRBJ2-7|.|TRBD1|15
TGTGCCAGCAGCTTGCTTTCCGGGACAGACTACGAGCAGTACTTT
CASSLLSGTDYEQYF
>TRBV6-5|TRBJ2-6|once|.|16
TGTGCCAGCAGTTACTCGTACAGGATTAGGGCCAACGTCCTGACTTTC
CASSYSYRIRANVLTF
>TRBV3-1/TRBV3-2|TRBJ2-4|.|.|16
TGTGCCAGCAGCCAAAAAAGGGGTTCCCCCAAAAACATTCAGTACTTC
CASSQKRGSPKNIQYF
>TRBV4-3|TRBJ2-5|.|.|15
TGCGCCAGCAGCCAAGATCGGGGGTACCAAGAGACCCAGTACTTC
CASSQDRGYQETQYF
>TRBV5-1|TRBJ1-1|few|.|14
TGCGCCAGCAGTGCTGACAGGCCCCTTACTGAAGCTTTCTTT
CASSADRPLTEAFF
>TRBV6-2/TRBV6-3|TRBJ1-5|.|TRBD1|14
TGTGCCAGCAGTTTACGACAGGGCGGACAGCCCCAGCATTTT
CASSLRQGGQPQHF
>TRBV9|TRBJ2-7|.|TRBD1|12
TGTGCCAGCAGCGAAGGGGGCGCCGTGCAGTACTTC
CASSEGGAVQYF
>TRBV5-1|TRBJ2-3|.|.|14
TGCGCCAGCAGCTTGGACAACAAACCCGATACGCAGTATTTT
CASSLDNKPDTQYF
>TRBV3-1/TRBV3-2|TRBJ1-4|few|TRBD1|15
TGTGCCAGCCAGGACAGGGGAGCATCTAATGAAAAACTGTTTTTT
CASQDRGASNEKLFF
>TRBV7-8|TRBJ1-2|.|TRBD1|14
TGTGCCAGCAGCGTCTCCGGGACAGGGGACGGCTACACCTTC
CASSVSGTGDGYTF
>TRBV4-1|TRBJ1-4|once|.|16
TGCGCCAGCAGCCAACAGGGCGGAGCAACTAATGAAAAACTGTTTTTT
CASSQQGGATNEKLFF
>TRBV5-1|TRBJ1-1|.|.|14
TGCGCCAGCAGAAACAGGGCTTTGAACACTGAAGCTTTCTTT
CASRNRALNTEAFF
>TRBV7-2|TRBJ1-2|.|TRBD1|15
TGTGCCAGCAGCCCCAGGACAGGGGGTCACTATGGCTACACCTTC
CASSPRTGGHYGYTF
>TRBV6-2/TRBV6-3|TRBJ1-3|.|.|16
TGTGCCAGCAGTTTTTACAGGCTCCATACTGGAAACACCATATATTTT
CASSFYRLHTGNTIYF
>TRBV19|TRBJ1-4|.|.|17
TGTGCCAGTGCCGCAACACTAACAGCGGCCGGACGTGAAAAACTGTTTTTT
CASAATLTAAGREKLFF
>TRBV27|TRBJ1-2|once|.|15
TGTGCCAGCAGTTTATCATTCGAGGCAGTGGGTGGCTACACCTTC
CASSLSFEAVGGYTF
>TRBV2|TRBJ1-5|.|.|15
TGTGCCAGCAGTGAAGCGGGACACCCAGGGTCGCCCCAGCATTTT
CASSEAGHPGSPQHF
>TRBV27|TRBJ1-3|.|.|20
TGTGCCAGCATGCCCCGTACCCCAGCATCCCGCCGGGGTACTGGAAACACCATATATTTT
CASMPRTPASRRGTGNTIYF
>TRBV7-9|TRBJ1-6|.|TRBD1|18
TGTGCCAGCAGCTTTGATCGGGACAGGGACGTTGGGAATTCACCCCTCCACTTT
CASSFDRDRDVGNSPLHF
>TRBV5-1|TRBJ1-2|.|.|12
TGCGCCAGCAGCTTGGCGGGTCCCCGCTACACCTTC
CASSLAGPRYTF
>TRBV2|TRBJ2-7|.|TRBD1|14
TGTGCCAGCAGTGAGGACAGGCGATCCTACGAGCAGTACTTC
CASSEDRRSYEQYF
>TRBV11-3|TRBJ2-7|.|TRBD2|14
TGTGCCAGCAGCCGAGGCGGGGGGCCGTACGAGCAGTACTTC
CASSRGGGPYEQYF
>TRBV28|TRBJ1-6|.|.|15
TGTGCCAGCAGTTTATACCTTGAGGGTAATTCACCCCTCCACTTT
CASSLYLEGNSPLHF
>TRBV4-1|TRBJ1-5|.|TRBD1|15
TGCGCCAGCAGCCTTCCAGGGGGCCGAGGTCAGCCCCAGCATTTT
CASSLPGGRGQPQHF
>TRBV7-6|TRBJ2-3|once|TRBD1|15
TGTGCCAGCAGCCCTGGGACAGGGGGGGCCTATACGCAGTATTTT
CASSPGTGGAYTQYF
>TRBV30|TRBJ2-2|.|.|12
TGTGCTAGTGACACGAACACCGGGGAGCTGTTTTTT
CASDTNTGELFF
>TRBV7-9|TRBJ1-1|.|TRBD1|15
TGTGCCAGCAGCCCGAAAGGGACAGGGGGCACTGAAGCTTTCTTT
CASSPKGTGGTEAFF
>TRBV7-6|TRBJ2-1|.|TRBD2|16
TGTGCCAGCAGCTTAGAAACGCGGGGGGGATACAATGAGCAGTTCTTC
CASSLETRGGYNEQFF
>TRBV10-3|TRBJ1-2|.|.|18
TGTGCCATCAGTGATGGGATGCTTAACAGGGCTCCTAACTATGGCTACACCTTC
CAISDGMLNRAPNYGYTF
>TRBV9|TRBJ2-7|.|TRBD1|14
TGTGCCAGCAGCGGTCCGGGACAGGGGGCGCAGCAGTACTTC
CASSGPGQGAQQYF
>TRBV2|TRBJ1-2|once|TRBD1|14
TGTGCCAGCAATCCCGGACAGGGGGACTATGGCTACACCTTC
CASNPGQGDYGYTF
>TRBV24-1|TRBJ1-2|.|.|14
TGTGCCACCAGTCCTGCGGGTAGGGACTATGGCTACACCTTC
CATSPAGRDYGYTF
>TRBV4-1|TRBJ1-2|.|.|16
TGCGCCAGCAGCCAAGATCACGGGAGGTGGGACTATGGCTACACCTTC
CASSQDHGRWDYGYTF
>TRBV19|TRBJ2-7|.|TRBD2|15
TGTGCCAGTAGTGACCGCAGGGAGGGTTCCTACGAGCAGTACTTC
CASSDRREGSYEQYF
>TRBV29-1|TRBJ1-2|.|.|13
TGCAGCGTGCGAGGGGACAACTTCTATGGCTACACCTTC
CSVRGDNFYGYTF
>TRBV4-3|TRBJ1-1|.|TRBD1|16
TGCGCCAGCAGCCAAGGGACAGGGGGCAGGAACACTGAAGCTTTCTTT
CASSQGTGGRNTEAFF
>TRBV28|TRBJ1-1|.|TRBD1|15
TGTGCCAGCAGTTTACCCGGGACAGCGTCCAATGAAGCTTTCTTT
CASSLPGTASNEAFF
>TRBV5-1|TRBJ2-3|.|.|14
TGCGCCAGCAAGAGCGATTCTAGCACAGATACGCAGTATTTT
CASKSDSSTDTQYF
>TRBV28|TRBJ1-1|.|.|15
TGTGCCAGCAGTTTCGGTCAGGGCTTGGGCACTGAAGCTTTCTTT
CASSFGQGLGTEAFF
>TRBV6-5|TRBJ1-4|.|.|15
TGTGCCAGCAGTTACCACAGGACAACTAATGAAAAACTGTTTTTT
CASSYHRTTNEKLFF
>TRBV30|TRBJ1-3|.|.|16
TGTGCCTGGAATCTCCGACAGAAACTCTCTGGAAACACCATATATTTT
CAWNLRQKLSGNTIYF
>TRBV7-2|TRBJ1-4|.|TRBD1|14
TGTGCCAGCAGCTGGACAGGGGCTAATGAAAAACTGTTTTTT
CASSWTGANEKLFF
>TRBV27|TRBJ2-1|.|.|15
TGTGCCAGCAGTTCCCGGGGACTTGGCGCCAATGAGCAGTTCTTC
CASSSRGLGANEQFF
>TRBV27|TRBJ2-3|.|.|13
TGTGCCAGCAGTTTAGGCGTCGGGTATACGCAGTATTTT
CASSLGVGYTQYF
>TRBV4-1|TRBJ2-7|.|.|12
TGCGCCAGCAGCCAAGACGCGTACGAGCAGTACTTC
CASSQDAYEQYF
>TRBV2|TRBJ1-2|.|TRBD1|15
TGTGCCAGCAGTCGGTCCGGGACAGGGGGCGTTGGCTACACCTTC
CASSRSGTGGVGYTF
>TRBV29-1|TRBJ1-1|few|.|14
TGCAGCGTTGGACAGGCTGTCCCGAACACTGAAGCTTTCTTT
CSVGQAVPNTEAFF
>TRBV6-5|TRBJ1-3|.|.|13
TGTGCCAGCAAAGTCGGGGCTGGAAACACCATATATTTT
CASKVGAGNTIYF
>TRBV28|TRBJ1-5|.|.|15
TGTGCCAGCAGTTCCCCCGCCAGCGCCAATCAGCCCCAGCATTTT
CASSSPASANQPQHF
>TRBV30|TRBJ1-1|.|.|13
TGTGCCTGGAGTGTGGGAGTCAACACTGAAGCTTTCTTT
CAWSVGVNTEAFF